This T cell receptor (beta chain) derives from a study of blood T cells in healthy people across ages. Findings of the study overall: Donor CMV status was unknown, possibly confounding expanded clonotype changes. Researchers judged that diversity estimates from one million T cells fell short of true values. In older individuals, TCR beta diversity per million T cells was lower, falling roughly linearly with age.

It was with a sample-barcoded 5' primer and a J-beta primer mix that a second PCR of roughly 7 to 12 cycles was run. A single record per CDR3 protein comes from TCRdb applying MiXCR to the 5' RACE reads. The sample holds about 1.4 million distinct CDR3 sequences, around 55% seen once. Germline V gives CDR1 SQVTM, CDR2 ANQGSEA. Trimming at V came to 7 bases and at J to 4 bases, leaving 4 bases not matched to a gene. CDR3 length: 12 residues. Comments on this clonotype: Its specificity is not known.

At least 6.5 million PBMCs were isolated per sample. The V call is TRBV29-1, the J call TRBJ1-2; 9 nucleotides agree with TRBD1. This receptor was obtained from a man between 18 and 35 years old in good health. Sequences were obtained from blood. The CDR3 loop is CSAPTGGYGYTF. CDR3 DNA: TGCAGCGCCCCGACAGGGGGCTATGGCTACACCTTC.